This T cell receptor beta chain is drawn from a study of cytomegalovirus exposure and HLA in healthy donors. Study results and caveats: Several of the most significant clusters were apparently associated with common viral pathogens in a later analysis. Most likely, a cluster of highly shared sequence variants arose as a sequencing artifact.

Primers included in the PCR were 60 Vbeta and 13 Jbeta primers. Method: immunoSEQ multiplex PCR; TCRdb's copy keeps in-frame clones and lacks some. The table lists some 150,000 clones, about two thirds of them singletons, with roughly 2% in the top ten. Germline V gene data show CDR1 as SGDLS and CDR2 as YYNGEE. Trimming stripped 2 bases from V and 1 base from J, with 8 bases between. CDR3 length equals 14 residues. About this clone: Its antigen is currently unknown.

Sequencing was done on a sample of PBMCs. This sequence was found in a woman aged 60-75 years in good health and CMV-seropositive. V usage is TRBV9 and J usage is TRBJ2-3, with D possibly TRBD2 on 6 matching bases. The CDR3 nucleotides are TGTGCCAGCAGCGTGCCGGGGGGCACAGATACGCAGTATTTT. Translated, it gives CASSVPGGTDTQYF.